Presented here are 19 T cell receptor beta chains from one specimen sequenced in a study of shared clonotypes between healthy human individuals (dated by TCRdb to about 2020). Libraries came from the immunoSEQ multiplex PCR assay. Drawn from immuneACCESS, this table holds only the in-frame rearrangements with V and J called that TCRdb kept. Clones are partly lost; checked studies trace under half to an unresolved V gene and leave the rest unexplained. This sample lists approximately 2,300,000 clones; under 95% were detected once. The ten largest make up around 0.38% of the sample. Sequencing used naive CD4+ T cells from PBMCs. The cell subset or site label here, explained by the study, means: CD45RA+ positively selected. Every receptor here comes from a man aged 18 to 29 in good health. Some clones in this sample may be carry-over from other donors' samples.

This clone was observed a handful of times. The DNA for the CDR3 is TGTGCCAGCAGGCCCAGACAGGGCAGCACAGATACGCAGTATTTT. Translated, it gives CASRPRQGSTDTQYF. The chain links TRBV6-6 to TRBJ2-3, with 7 bases identical to TRBD1. The CDR3 runs to 15 residues. V gave up 6 bases and J gave up 0 bases; unmatched junction bases: 6. Germline V gene lookup returns CDR1 MNHNY and CDR2 SVGAGI (reference sequence).

This chain joins TRBV28 and TRBJ2-7, with 7 bases fitting TRBD2. The CDR3 is made up of 16 amino acids. The trim removed 5 bases at V and 12 bases at J, leaving 22 bases unmatched. Per germline, CDR1 MDHEN and CDR2 SYDVKM. The CDR3 is CASSPPGGDSAIRGYF. CDR3 bases: TGTGCCAGCAGTCCCCCGGGGGGAGACTCAGCCATAAGGGGGTACTTC.

The chain uses TRBV11-2 and TRBJ2-7, with D hard to call. The CDR3 length is 11 residues. Germline CDR1 is SGHAT and CDR2 is FQNNGV. The ends were cut back, 1 base at V and 7 bases at J, with 5 bases in the middle. The CDR3 here is CASSLGPEQYF. CDR3 sequence (DNA): TGTGCCAGCAGCTTAGGGCCAGAGCAGTACTTC.

The V call is TRBV5-1, the J call TRBJ2-7; 11 nucleotides align to TRBD2. The CDR3 has 14 amino acids. Germline CDR1 reads SGHRS; CDR2 reads YFSETQ. Trimming removed 7 bases from V and 2 bases from J; junction bases left unmatched: 5. DNA of the CDR3: TGCGCCAGCTACTCTAGCGGGAGGCCCTACGAGCAGTACTTC. This encodes CASYSSGRPYEQYF.

This clone was picked up a small number of times. The J gene is TRBJ1-1, the V gene TRBV20-1; D unresolved. Germline V gives CDR1 DFQATT, CDR2 SNEGSKA (reference sequence). The length of the CDR3 is 11 residues. The V gene lost 8 bases and the J gene lost 5 bases, with 12 bases spanning the gap. The CDR3 loop is CSLLVWTEAFF. DNA of the CDR3: TGCAGTCTACTTGTTTGGACTGAAGCTTTCTTT.

This chain uses TRBV4-3 with TRBJ2-7; D remains unclear. Trimming left V 6 bases short and J 2 bases short, with 11 bases between. CDR3 size: 13 residues. The germline V gene encodes CDR1 LGHNA and CDR2 YSLEER. DNA of the CDR3: TGCGCCAGCAGTTTAGGGCTAGCCTACGAGCAGTACTTC. Translating it yields CASSLGLAYEQYF.

This clone was observed a single time. V usage is TRBV7-9 and J usage is TRBJ2-1; 12 positions match TRBD1. V lost 5 bases and J lost 8; bases outside the gene matches: 7. CDR3 length equals 15 residues. CDR1 and CDR2 from the germline V gene are SEHNR and FQNEAQ (reference sequence). This CDR3 reads CASSLGQGAGDEQFF. CDR3 bases: TGTGCCAGCAGCCTGGGACAGGGGGCTGGAGATGAGCAGTTCTTC.

This rearrangement joins TRBV5-4 to TRBJ2-7; D gene uncertain. V was pared by 1 base and J by 0 bases, with 8 bases between. The V gene's germline CDR1 is SGHNT and CDR2 YYREEE (reference sequence). This CDR3 contains 14 residues. The CDR3 protein is CASSLYNPSYEQYF. The CDR3 DNA is TGTGCCAGCAGCTTGTACAACCCCTCCTACGAGCAGTACTTC.

V and J are TRBV19 and TRBJ2-2; D is uncertain. Germline values: CDR1 LNHDA, CDR2 SQIVND (reference sequence). Trimming took off 6 bases at V and 4 bases at J, with 6 bases between the two ends. This CDR3 contains 12 residues. DNA for the CDR3: TGTGCCAGTAGCGTGGGCACCGGGGAGCTGTTTTTT. It encodes CASSVGTGELFF.

The V call is TRBV6-5, the J call TRBJ1-4; D not certain. The V end lost 5 bases, the J end lost 3 bases, and 10 bases lay between the germline ends. Germline-derived CDR1 and CDR2 are MNHEY and SVGAGI. There are 14 residues in the CDR3. This chain's CDR3 is CASSARVANEKLFF. For the CDR3, the DNA is TGTGCCAGCAGTGCACGTGTCGCTAATGAAAAACTGTTTTTT.

This clone was seen a few times. This chain links TRBV6-4 with TRBJ1-1; D not certain. The V and J ends lost 0 bases and 7 bases respectively, with 9 bases between them. The germline V gene has CDR1 MRHNA and CDR2 SNTAGT. This CDR3 comprises 13 residues. CDR3 in amino acids: CASSDSMAGEAFF. The DNA of the CDR3 is TGTGCCAGCAGTGACTCGATGGCGGGTGAAGCTTTCTTT.

The chain combines TRBV19 with TRBJ1-1; a weak D match, TRBD1 (6 bases). The CDR3 consists of 14 residues. The V end was cut by 1 base, the J end by 5 bases, with 11 bases between. From germline, CDR1 is LNHDA and CDR2 SQIVND (reference sequence). CDR3 nucleotide sequence: TGTGCCAGTAGTATAGTTGCAGGGGAGACTGAAGCTTTCTTT. Translating it yields CASSIVAGETEAFF.

Note on this clone: The same CDR3 is also encoded by other DNA sequences in this sample. This chain uses TRBV7-2 with TRBJ1-5; D is unclear. The germline V gene encodes CDR1 SGHTA and CDR2 FQGNSA. V lost 2 bases and J 2 bases, leaving 4 bases between the germline ends. The CDR3 contains 13 residues. The CDR3 DNA reads as TGTGCCAGCAGCTTAACAGGCAATCAGCCCCAGCATTTT. Protein sequence: CASSLTGNQPQHF. Looking up the rest from reference TRBV7-2 and TRBJ1-5 gives the full variable domain: GAGVSQSPSNKVTEKGKDVELRCDPISGHTALYWYRQSLGQGLEFLIYFQGNSAPDKSGLPSDRFSAERTGGSVSTLTIQRTQQEDSAVYLCASSLTGNQPQHFGDGTRLSIL.

The chain is built from TRBV2 and TRBJ2-7; D call uncertain. V gave up 6 bases and J gave up 7 bases, with 10 bases separating them. This CDR3 region has 11 residues. Germline CDR1 and CDR2: SNHLY and FYNNEI. Here the CDR3 reads CASRDTLEQYF. The CDR3 DNA reads as TGTGCCAGCAGGGATACTCTTGAGCAGTACTTC.

The gene calls are TRBV7-2 and TRBJ1-1; 9 bases map to TRBD1. CDR1 SGHTA and CDR2 FQGNSA come from the germline V gene. The CDR3 loop spans 13 amino acids. The J segment lost 5 bases and the V segment lost 6 bases, leaving 4 bases of the junction unmatched. The CDR3 loop is CASSIDRGTEAFF. CDR3 bases: TGTGCCAGCAGTATAGACAGGGGGACTGAAGCTTTCTTT. The variable domain in full, completed from reference TRBV7-2 and TRBJ1-1, reads GAGVSQSPSNKVTEKGKDVELRCDPISGHTALYWYRQSLGQGLEFLIYFQGNSAPDKSGLPSDRFSAERTGGSVSTLTIQRTQQEDSAVYLCASSIDRGTEAFFGQGTRLTVV.

The chain joins TRBV5-1 to TRBJ2-2, with D possibly being TRBD1 (6 bases). V shed 4 bases and J shed 3 bases, with 13 bases lying between them. CDR3 length: 15 residues. Per germline, CDR1 SGHRS and CDR2 YFSETQ. The DNA for the CDR3 is TGCGCCAGCAGCAATCCATCAGGGGACACCGGGGAGCTGTTTTTT. This encodes CASSNPSGDTGELFF.

The J gene is TRBJ1-1, the V gene TRBV19; TRBD1 aligns across 8 bases. This CDR3 is built from 17 residues. Per the germline V gene, CDR1 is LNHDA and CDR2 is SQIVND (reference sequence). The V gene end was trimmed by 7 bases and the J gene end by 0 bases; junction bases not matched to a gene: 13. CDR3 DNA sequence: TGTGCCAGTACCCCCGGCCGGACAGGGACTATGAACACTGAAGCTTTCTTT. Amino acids: CASTPGRTGTMNTEAFF. The complete variable domain, with remaining parts taken from reference TRBV19 and TRBJ1-1, reads DGGITQSPKYLFRKEGQNVTLSCEQNLNHDAMYWYRQDPGQGLRLIYYSQIVNDFQKGDIAEGYSVSREKKESFPLTVTSAQKNPTAFYLCASTPGRTGTMNTEAFFGQGTRLTVV.

The V gene is TRBV11-2, the J gene TRBJ1-1; 8 nucleotides match TRBD1. V lost 5 bases, J lost 0 bases, and 8 bases stayed unmatched. This CDR3 is 16 amino acids long. Germline CDR1 and CDR2: SGHAT and FQNNGV. CDR3 loop: CASSHNGQGVNTEAFF. CDR3 sequence (DNA): TGTGCCAGCAGCCACAACGGACAGGGAGTGAACACTGAAGCTTTCTTT. Full variable domain (rest looked up from reference TRBV11-2 and TRBJ1-1): EAGVAQSPRYKIIEKRQSVAFWCNPISGHATLYWYQQILGQGPKLLIQFQNNGVVDDSQLPKDRFSAERLKGVDSTLKIQPAKLEDSAVYLCASSHNGQGVNTEAFFGQGTRLTVV.

The chain carries TRBV5-4 and TRBJ2-3; D might be TRBD1 or TRBD2, each matching 6 bases. CDR3 length equals 15 residues. The V end lost 2 bases, the J end lost 0 bases, and 10 bases lay between the germline ends. In germline, CDR1 is SGHNT, CDR2 YYREEE (reference sequence). The CDR3 loop reads CASSLTGASTDTQYF. The CDR3 DNA is TGTGCCAGCAGCTTAACGGGGGCTAGCACAGATACGCAGTATTTT.